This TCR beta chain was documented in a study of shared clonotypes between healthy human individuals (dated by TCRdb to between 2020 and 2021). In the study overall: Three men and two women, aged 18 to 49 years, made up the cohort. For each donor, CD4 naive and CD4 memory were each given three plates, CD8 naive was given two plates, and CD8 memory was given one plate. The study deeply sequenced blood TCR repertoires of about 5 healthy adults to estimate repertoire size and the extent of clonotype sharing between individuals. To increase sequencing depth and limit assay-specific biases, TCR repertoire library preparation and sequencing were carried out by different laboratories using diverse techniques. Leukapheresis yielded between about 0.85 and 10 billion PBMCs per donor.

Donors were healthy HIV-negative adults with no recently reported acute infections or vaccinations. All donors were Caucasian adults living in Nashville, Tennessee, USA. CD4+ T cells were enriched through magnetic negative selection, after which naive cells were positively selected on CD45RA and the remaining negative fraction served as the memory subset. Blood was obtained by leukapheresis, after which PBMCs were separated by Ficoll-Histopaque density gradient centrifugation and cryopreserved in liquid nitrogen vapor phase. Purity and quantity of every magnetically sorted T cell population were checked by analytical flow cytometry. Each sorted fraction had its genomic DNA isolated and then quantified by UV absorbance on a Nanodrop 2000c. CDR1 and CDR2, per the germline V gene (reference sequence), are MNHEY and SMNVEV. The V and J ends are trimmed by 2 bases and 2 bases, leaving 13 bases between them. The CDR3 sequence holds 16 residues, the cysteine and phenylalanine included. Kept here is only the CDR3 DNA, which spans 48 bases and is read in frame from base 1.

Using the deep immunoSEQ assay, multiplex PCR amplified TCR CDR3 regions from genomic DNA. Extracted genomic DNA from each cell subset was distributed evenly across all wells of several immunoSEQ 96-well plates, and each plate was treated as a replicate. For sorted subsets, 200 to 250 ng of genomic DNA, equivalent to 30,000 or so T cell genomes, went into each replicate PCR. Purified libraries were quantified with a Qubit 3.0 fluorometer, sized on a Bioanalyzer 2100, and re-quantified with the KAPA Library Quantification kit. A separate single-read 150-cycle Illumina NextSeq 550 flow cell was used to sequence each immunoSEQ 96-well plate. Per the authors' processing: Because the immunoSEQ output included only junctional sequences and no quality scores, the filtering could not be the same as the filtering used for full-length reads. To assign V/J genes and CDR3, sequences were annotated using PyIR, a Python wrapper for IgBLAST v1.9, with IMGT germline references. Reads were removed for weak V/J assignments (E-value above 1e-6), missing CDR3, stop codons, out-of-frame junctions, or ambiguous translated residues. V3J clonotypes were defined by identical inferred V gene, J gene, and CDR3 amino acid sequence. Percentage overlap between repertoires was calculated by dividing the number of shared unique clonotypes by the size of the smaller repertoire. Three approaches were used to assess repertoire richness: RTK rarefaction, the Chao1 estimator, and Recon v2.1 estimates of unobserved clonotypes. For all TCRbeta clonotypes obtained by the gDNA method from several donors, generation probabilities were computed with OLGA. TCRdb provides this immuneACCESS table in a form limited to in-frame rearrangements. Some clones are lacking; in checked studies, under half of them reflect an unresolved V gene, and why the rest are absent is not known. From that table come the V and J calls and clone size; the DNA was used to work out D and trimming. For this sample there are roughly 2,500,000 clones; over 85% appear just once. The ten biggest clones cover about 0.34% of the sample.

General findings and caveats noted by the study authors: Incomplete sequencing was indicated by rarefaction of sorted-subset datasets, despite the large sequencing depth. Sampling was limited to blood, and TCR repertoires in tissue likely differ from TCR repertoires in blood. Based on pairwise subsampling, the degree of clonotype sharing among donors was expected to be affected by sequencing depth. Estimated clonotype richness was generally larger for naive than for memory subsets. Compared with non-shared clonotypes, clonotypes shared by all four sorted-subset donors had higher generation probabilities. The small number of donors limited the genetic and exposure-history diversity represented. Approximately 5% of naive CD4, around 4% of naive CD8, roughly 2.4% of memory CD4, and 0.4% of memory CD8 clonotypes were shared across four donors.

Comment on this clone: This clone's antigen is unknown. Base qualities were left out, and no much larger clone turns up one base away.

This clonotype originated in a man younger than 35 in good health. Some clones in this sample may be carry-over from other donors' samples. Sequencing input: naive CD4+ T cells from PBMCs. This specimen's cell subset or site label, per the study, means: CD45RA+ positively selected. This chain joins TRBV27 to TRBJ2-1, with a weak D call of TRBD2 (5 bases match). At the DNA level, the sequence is TGTGCCAGCAGTTTAGATCTGGGAGTCCCCTACAATGAGCAGTTCTTC. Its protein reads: CASSLDLGVPYNEQFF.